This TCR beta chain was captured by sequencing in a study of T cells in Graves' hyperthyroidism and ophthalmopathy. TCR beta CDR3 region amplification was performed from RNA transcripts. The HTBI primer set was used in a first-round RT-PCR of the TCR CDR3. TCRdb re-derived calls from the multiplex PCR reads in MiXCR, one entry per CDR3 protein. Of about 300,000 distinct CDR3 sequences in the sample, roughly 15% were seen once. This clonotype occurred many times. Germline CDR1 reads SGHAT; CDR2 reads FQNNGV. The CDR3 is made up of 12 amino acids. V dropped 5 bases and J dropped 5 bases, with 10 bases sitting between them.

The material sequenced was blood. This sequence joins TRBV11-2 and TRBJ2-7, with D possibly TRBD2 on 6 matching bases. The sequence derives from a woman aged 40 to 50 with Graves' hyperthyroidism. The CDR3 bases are TGTGCCAGCAGCCTGGGGGGAAACGAGCAGTACTTC. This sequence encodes CASSLGGNEQYF. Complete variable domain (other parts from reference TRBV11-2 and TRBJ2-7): EAGVAQSPRYKIIEKRQSVAFWCNPISGHATLYWYQQILGQGPKLLIQFQNNGVVDDSQLPKDRFSAERLKGVDSTLKIQPAKLEDSAVYLCASSLGGNEQYFGPGTRLTVT.